The 21 T cell receptor beta chains reported below all come from one sample, sequenced in a study of OX40 agonist ivuxolimab in advanced cancers. Only in-frame clones appear in the TCRdb table, and some are missing; sequencing was by immunoSEQ multiplex PCR. The sample lists some 97,000 clones, roughly 90% occurring once. Here the sequenced sample was CD4+ or CD8+ T cells sorted from blood, taken in a trial of the OX40 agonist ivuxolimab. The source is an adult with an advanced solid tumor such as melanoma, head and neck, liver or kidney cancer.

The chain links TRBV29-1 to TRBJ2-2; D perhaps matches TRBD2 (6 bases). Germline CDR1 is SQVTM and CDR2 is ANQGSEA. The V gene lost 2 bases and the J gene lost 2 bases, with 15 bases spanning the gap. This CDR3 has 16 amino acids. The CDR3, as DNA: TGCAGCGTTGAATTTGCACTAGCCCCTAACACCGGGGAGCTGTTTTTT. The encoded protein is CSVEFALAPNTGELFF.

In DNA, the CDR3 is TGTGCCAGCAGCTTACCCGGGAACAATCAGCCCCAGCATTTT. Translating gives CASSLPGNNQPQHF. This chain uses TRBV7-9 with TRBJ1-5; unclear D gene. This CDR3 is built from 14 residues. Germline V lookup: CDR1 SEHNR, CDR2 FQNEAQ (reference sequence). The V end lost 2 bases, the J end lost 3 bases, and 8 bases lay between the germline ends.

Only a few counts were recorded for this clone. The gene calls are TRBV5-1 and TRBJ2-7; 7 nucleotides match TRBD1. Germline loops: CDR1 SGHRS, CDR2 YFSETQ. The trim removed 3 bases at V and 3 bases at J, leaving 3 bases unmatched. The CDR3 has 13 amino acids. In DNA, the CDR3 is TGCGCCAGCAGCTGGGACAGAAGCTACGAGCAGTACTTC. It codes for CASSWDRSYEQYF. The variable domain in full, with the rest retrieved from reference TRBV5-1 and TRBJ2-7, is KAGVTQTPRYLIKTRGQQVTLSCSPISGHRSVSWYQQTPGQGLQFLFEYFSETQRNKGNFPGRFSGRQFSNSRSEMNVSTLELGDSALYLCASSWDRSYEQYFGPGTRLTVT.

The genes are TRBV10-3 and TRBJ2-1; 8 nucleotides align to TRBD2. Per germline, CDR1 ENHRY and CDR2 SYGVKD. V was pared by 6 bases and J by 8 bases, with 12 bases of the junction left unmatched. CDR3 size: 15 residues. The CDR3 DNA follows: TGTGCCATCAGGCCGGGGATAGCGGGATTCGATGAGCAGTTCTTC. This encodes CAIRPGIAGFDEQFF.

DNA for the CDR3: TGTGCCAGCAGTTTTTCCCCCAGTAGGAACGAGCAGTACTTC. It codes for CASSFSPSRNEQYF. The genes are TRBV28 and TRBJ2-7; D not resolved. The CDR3 contains 14 residues. V gave up 3 bases and J gave up 5 bases, with 14 bases separating them. Germline V gene lookup returns CDR1 MDHEN and CDR2 SYDVKM.

The rearrangement uses TRBV6-6 and TRBJ2-7; no firm D call. The germline V gene encodes CDR1 MNHNY and CDR2 SVGAGI (reference sequence). CDR3 size: 13 residues. The germline V and J ends were trimmed by 2 bases and 0 bases, with 5 bases remaining between them. The CDR3 nucleotides are TGTGCCAGCAGTTACGGCAACTCCTACGAGCAGTACTTC. Amino acids: CASSYGNSYEQYF.

The chain joins TRBV4-2 to TRBJ2-6, with 9 bases aligning to TRBD1. Germline CDR1 reads LGHNA; CDR2 reads YNFKEQ. V trimming: 0 bases; J trimming: 0 bases; junction bases outside the gene matches: 12. CDR3 length: 21 residues. In DNA form, the CDR3 reads TGTGCCAGCAGCCAAGATTTAGCGCCAGGGACAGGGCGCTCTGGGGCCAACGTCCTGACTTTC. Its translation is CASSQDLAPGTGRSGANVLTF.

The sample holds one count of this clone. This rearrangement joins TRBV2 to TRBJ2-5; D is unresolved. The germline CDR1 and CDR2 sequences are SNHLY and FYNNEI. The V and J ends lost 8 bases and 1 base respectively, with 8 bases between them. The CDR3 extends over 12 amino acids. The CDR3 sequence is CASGPVQETQYF. CDR3 DNA: TGTGCCAGCGGGCCAGTCCAAGAGACCCAGTACTTC.

The CDR3: CASSSGTSGALLGTGELFF. CDR3 DNA sequence: TGTGCCAGCAGCTCCGGGACTAGCGGAGCCCTCTTGGGCACCGGGGAGCTGTTTTTT. The chain has TRBV7-9 and TRBJ2-2; 11 bases agree with TRBD2. The CDR3 extends over 19 amino acids. The V gene's germline CDR1 is SEHNR and CDR2 FQNEAQ (reference sequence). Losses at the gene ends were 4 bases for V and 4 bases for J; bases not matched to a gene: 14. Looking up the rest from reference TRBV7-9 and TRBJ2-2 gives the full variable domain: DTGVSQNPRHKITKRGQNVTFRCDPISEHNRLYWYRQTLGQGPEFLTYFQNEAQLEKSRLLSDRFSAERPKGSFSTLEIQRTEQGDSAMYLCASSSGTSGALLGTGELFFGEGSRLTVL.

This sequence joins TRBV21-1 and TRBJ2-3; the table's D call, TRBD2, has no DNA check behind it. TRBV21-1 is listed as a pseudogene. The CDR3 consists of 19 residues. The CDR3 bases are TGTGCCAGCAGCAATACGAAGACTAGCGGGAGGGTTAGCACAGATACGCAGTATTTT. This codes for CASSNTKTSGRVSTDTQYF.

J is TRBJ1-1 and V is TRBV6-1; D is perhaps TRBD1 (5 bases). There are 12 residues in the CDR3. The ends were cut back, 6 bases at V and 6 bases at J, with 11 bases in the middle. Looked up from germline, CDR1 is MNHNS and CDR2 is SASEGT. The CDR3 protein is CASREMGAEAFF. The CDR3 DNA follows: TGTGCCAGCAGAGAAATGGGGGCTGAAGCTTTCTTT.

This chain links TRBV7-9 with TRBJ2-3; possibly TRBD1 for D (6 bases). This CDR3 has 15 amino acids. Trimming shortened V by 0 bases and J by 3 bases, and 10 bases separated the two germline ends. From germline, CDR1 is SEHNR and CDR2 FQNEAQ (reference sequence). The DNA for the CDR3 is TGTGCCAGCAGCTTAGCAACAGGGCAGACAGATACGCAGTATTTT. Amino acid sequence: CASSLATGQTDTQYF.

This clone showed up just a few times. The chain has TRBV28 and TRBJ1-5, with a possible D match to TRBD1 (5 bases). The CDR3 has 15 amino acids. CDR1 MDHEN and CDR2 SYDVKM come from the germline V gene. V gave up 2 bases and J gave up 6 bases, with 14 bases separating them. This chain's CDR3 is CASSLLAREGQPQHF. DNA for the CDR3: TGTGCCAGCAGTTTACTAGCCAGGGAAGGTCAGCCCCAGCATTTT.

This chain joins TRBV9 and TRBJ2-1; a possible D gene is TRBD2 (6 bases). Germline values: CDR1 SGDLS, CDR2 YYNGEE. V was shortened by 0 bases and J by 12 bases, with 19 bases between the two germline ends. This CDR3 has 15 residues. CDR3 nucleotides: TGTGCCAGCAGCGTAGGTGCTAGCGAAACAGGAGGGCAGTTCTTC. This sequence encodes CASSVGASETGGQFF.

This clone was counted a single time. The CDR3 reads CASSQLRADTEAFF. For the CDR3, the DNA is TGTGCCAGCTCACAACTCAGGGCCGACACTGAAGCTTTCTTT. The chain combines TRBV18 with TRBJ1-1; D perhaps matches TRBD1 (5 bases). In germline, CDR1 is KGHSH, CDR2 LQKENI. The CDR3 loop spans 14 amino acids. V was clipped by 4 bases and J by 3 bases, with 12 bases between them.

The V gene is TRBV2, the J gene TRBJ2-7; 10 bases agree with TRBD2. Per the germline V gene, CDR1 is SNHLY and CDR2 is FYNNEI. The CDR3 loop spans 15 amino acids. V was clipped by 6 bases and J by 0 bases; unmatched bases: 5. This chain's CDR3 is CASRKLAGSSYEQYF. The CDR3 region has the DNA TGTGCCAGCAGAAAACTAGCGGGATCCTCCTACGAGCAGTACTTC.

The J gene is TRBJ1-4, the V gene TRBV5-5; no reliable D call. Germline V gives CDR1 SGHKS, CDR2 YYEKEE (reference sequence). Trimming took off 4 bases at V and 0 bases at J, with 16 bases between the two ends. The CDR3 is 17 residues long. The chain's CDR3 is CASSTGLQRATNEKLFF. The DNA of the CDR3 is TGTGCCAGCAGCACCGGCCTACAGCGGGCAACTAATGAAAAACTGTTTTTT.

J is TRBJ1-5 and V is TRBV6-1, with TRBD1 identical over 7 bases. The CDR3 has 14 amino acids. The ends lost 2 bases at V and 7 bases at J; junction bases unmatched: 5. CDR1 MNHNS and CDR2 SASEGT come from the germline V gene. The CDR3 coding sequence is TGTGCCAGCAGTGAAACCAGGGGGGGACAGCCCCAGCATTTT. This encodes CASSETRGGQPQHF.

CDR3 in amino acids: CASSQDSASGGYNEQFF. The CDR3 DNA sequence: TGTGCCAGCAGCCAAGATTCGGCTAGCGGGGGTTACAATGAGCAGTTCTTC. V gene TRBV4-2 combines with J gene TRBJ2-1, with 10 bases identical to TRBD2. Losses at the gene ends were 0 bases for V and 4 bases for J; bases not matched to a gene: 6. The CDR3 consists of 17 residues. Germline CDR1 and CDR2: LGHNA and YNFKEQ.

The genes are TRBV28 and TRBJ2-1; no reliable D call. The germline V gene encodes CDR1 MDHEN and CDR2 SYDVKM. Trimming removed 5 bases at V and 7 bases at J, with 21 bases between. CDR3 length equals 16 residues. CDR3 nucleotides: TGTGCCAGCAGTGGAATCCGGGCCCCCCAAGGGAATGAGCAGTTCTTC. Encoded protein: CASSGIRAPQGNEQFF. Drawing the rest from reference TRBV28 and TRBJ2-1, the complete variable domain is DVKVTQSSRYLVKRTGEKVFLECVQDMDHENMFWYRQDPGLGLRLIYFSYDVKMKEKGDIPEGYSVSREKKERFSLILESASTNQTSMYLCASSGIRAPQGNEQFFGPGTRLTVL.

This rearrangement joins TRBV9 to TRBJ1-2; unclear D gene. The CDR3 runs to 14 residues. Germline V gene data show CDR1 as SGDLS and CDR2 as YYNGEE. The germline V and J ends were trimmed by 0 bases and 1 base, with 7 bases remaining between them. The CDR3 DNA reads as TGTGCCAGCAGCGTAGAACAGTTTAACTATGGCTACACCTTC. Residues: CASSVEQFNYGYTF. Based on the CDR3 plus reference TRBV9 and TRBJ1-2, the full variable domain is DSGVTQTPKHLITATGQRVTLRCSPRSGDLSVYWYQQSLDQGLQFLIQYYNGEERAKGNILERFSAQQFPDLHSELNLSSLELGDSALYFCASSVEQFNYGYTFGSGTRLTVV.